A selection of T cell receptor beta chains follows, all from one sample in a study of patients and donors after allogeneic stem cell transplantation. TCRdb recomputed calls from the RT-PCR reads with MiXCR, one row per CDR3 protein. The table includes about 960,000 distinct CDR3 sequences, under 20% detected once. Sequencing used blood, either unsorted or a sorted T cell fraction (not recorded which). These TCRs come from a human donor who was either an allogeneic HSCT recipient or a stem cell or donor lymphocyte infusion donor (not recorded which). It is not recorded whose cells these are; they may come from a transplant donor. The CDR3 runs from the conserved cysteine through the conserved F or W. The D gene is left open where the match is weak. Where a row states a size, it is once, few, many or the class of an expanded clone; other rows omit it.

d_gene,v_gene,abundance,j_gene,CDR3nt,CDR3aa
TRBD2,TRBV4-2,few,TRBJ2-5,TGTGCCAGCAGCCGGCGGGGGGCGGAAGAGACCCAGTACTTC,CASSRRGAEETQYF
TRBD1,TRBV30,few,TRBJ2-2,TGTGCCTCCACAGGGGATGGTAACACCGGGGAGCTGTTTTTT,CASTGDGNTGELFF
TRBD1,TRBV20-1,few,TRBJ1-4,TGCAGTGCTGGACAGGGGGCAGATAATGAAAAACTGTTTTTT,CSAGQGADNEKLFF
.,TRBV30,few,TRBJ1-1,TGTGCCTGGGAAAGGGCCGAAGCTTTCTTT,CAWERAEAFF
.,TRBV6-1,few,TRBJ2-2,TGTGCCAGCAGCTCCCTGTCGTCCCTGGTGGGGTCGAACACCGGGGAGCTGTTTTTT,CASSSLSSLVGSNTGELFF
.,TRBV7-9,few,TRBJ1-5,TGTGCCAGCAGCTCCAGTATCGGAATCGGGCAGCCCCAGCATTTT,CASSSSIGIGQPQHF
TRBD2,TRBV4-2,.,TRBJ2-5,TGTGCCAGCAGCCAAGAGTCCATAGCGGGAATCGGGGAGACCCAGTACTTC,CASSQESIAGIGETQYF
.,TRBV2,.,TRBJ2-1,TGTGCCACCCGGGGCGGAGGAGTCCTCAAAAATGAGCAGTTCTTC,CATRGGGVLKNEQFF
TRBD2,TRBV20-1,.,TRBJ2-5,TGCAGTGCCACGTCCGGGGGGGGTAAGACCCAGTACTTC,CSATSGGGKTQYF
.,TRBV5-1,.,TRBJ2-1,TGCGCCAGCAGCGGAAGGGGGACGGGCAATGAGCAGTTCTTC,CASSGRGTGNEQFF
.,TRBV20-1,.,TRBJ1-1,TGCAGTGCTAGATCTTACAGGGAACCTTTGAACACTGAAGCTTTCTTT,CSARSYREPLNTEAFF
TRBD2,TRBV7-6,.,TRBJ2-7,TGTGCCAGCAGCTTAGATGGGACTAGTTCCTACGAGCAGTACTTC,CASSLDGTSSYEQYF
TRBD2,TRBV20-1,.,TRBJ2-1,TGCAGTGCTAGGATCCAAGCGGGATACAATGAGCAGTTCTTC,CSARIQAGYNEQFF
.,TRBV20-1,few,TRBJ2-5,TGCAGCCGAGGGGGACCCCAAGAGACCCAGTACTTC,CSRGGPQETQYF
.,TRBV21-1,few,TRBJ1-5,TGTGCCAGCGAGCCGACAGCTCGGGACAATCAGCCCCAGCATTTT,CASEPTARDNQPQHF
.,TRBV10-2,many,TRBJ2-7,TGCGCCAGCAGTGAGACCGGGCTCCTGAACGAGCAGTACTTC,CASSETGLLNEQYF
.,TRBV30,.,TRBJ2-5,TGTGCCTGGCGAGGGGTTGGCGAGCCTCAAGAGACCCAGTACTTC,CAWRGVGEPQETQYF
TRBD2,TRBV7-8,few,TRBJ2-3,TGTGCCAGCAGCTTGGGGACTAGCGGGAGGGGGGGAGGCACAGATACGCAGTATTTT,CASSLGTSGRGGGTDTQYF
TRBD1,TRBV7-9,.,TRBJ2-2,TGTGCCAGCAGCGCCGGGACAGGGGTGAACACCGGGGAGCTGTTTTTT,CASSAGTGVNTGELFF
TRBD2,TRBV7-9,few,TRBJ2-1,TGTGCCAGCAGCTTAGGACTAGCGGGAGTGTTTGAGCAGTTCTTC,CASSLGLAGVFEQFF
TRBD1,TRBV4-3,many,TRBJ1-3,TGCGCCAGCAGCCAGGACAGGAGCTCTGGAAACACCATATATTTT,CASSQDRSSGNTIYF
TRBD2,TRBV7-9,few,TRBJ2-5,TGTGCCAGCAGCTTAGGGTCTAGCGGAGACCAGGAGACCCAGTACTTC,CASSLGSSGDQETQYF
TRBD1,TRBV7-9,.,TRBJ1-1,TGTGCCAGCAGTCTCGAGGACAGGGCTTTCTTT,CASSLEDRAFF
.,TRBV9,few,TRBJ2-7,TGTGCCAGCAGCGGACACAGTACCGCCTACGAGCAGTACTTC,CASSGHSTAYEQYF
TRBD2,TRBV9,.,TRBJ2-3,TGTGCCAGCAGCACCACTAGCGGGACCATACTCACAGATACGCAGTATTTT,CASSTTSGTILTDTQYF
.,TRBV6-2/TRBV6-3,.,TRBJ1-1,TGTGCCAGCAGTTCGGCACGACTACTGAACACTGAAGCTTTCTTT,CASSSARLLNTEAFF
.,TRBV12-3/TRBV12-4,many,TRBJ1-5,TGTGCCAGCACCCTTGGGAGGGTGAGTCAGCCCCAGCATTTT,CASTLGRVSQPQHF
TRBD1,TRBV5-8,few,TRBJ1-2,TGTGCCAGCAGCAGAGGGATCAGGGGGCGGAATGGCTACACCTTC,CASSRGIRGRNGYTF
TRBD2,TRBV19,few,TRBJ2-3,TGTGCCAGTAGTATGCGACTAGCGGGAGAGGGCGCAGATACGCAGTATTTT,CASSMRLAGEGADTQYF
.,TRBV27,few,TRBJ1-2,TGTGCCAGCAGTTTATTGGGCAGTATGGGCTACACCTTC,CASSLLGSMGYTF
.,TRBV12-3/TRBV12-4,.,TRBJ2-5,TGTGCCAGCAGTTTTGTGTTATTAGGGTATTTGGAGACCCAGTACTTC,CASSFVLLGYLETQYF
TRBD1,TRBV12-3/TRBV12-4,many,TRBJ1-2,TGTGCCAGCAGTTTCGGGACAGGGGGCGATAACTATGGCTACACCTTC,CASSFGTGGDNYGYTF
.,TRBV24-1,.,TRBJ2-7,TGTGCCACCAGTAGTTTCCGACAGGCCTACGAGCAGTACTTC,CATSSFRQAYEQYF
TRBD2,TRBV27,few,TRBJ2-7,TGTGCCAGCACCCGAGGGGGGACTAGCTCCCTCTACGAGCAGTACTTC,CASTRGGTSSLYEQYF
TRBD2,TRBV18,.,TRBJ2-7,TGTGCCAGCTCACCACGAGGGACTAGCTTCTACGAGCAGTACTTC,CASSPRGTSFYEQYF
.,TRBV4-1,.,TRBJ2-1,TGCGCCAGCAGCCCTGCTCGGCCGGGCAATGAGCAGTTCTTC,CASSPARPGNEQFF
TRBD2,TRBV5-1,.,TRBJ2-1,TGCGCCAGCGGGACTAGCGCCTACAATGAGCAGTTCTTC,CASGTSAYNEQFF
.,TRBV20-1,few,TRBJ2-7,TGCAGTGCAAAAAACAGGGAGTACTACGAGCAGTACTTC,CSAKNREYYEQYF
TRBD1,TRBV20-1,.,TRBJ2-3,TGCAGTGCTGGGTTACGATGGACAGGGAGGACAGATACGCAGTATTTT,CSAGLRWTGRTDTQYF
TRBD1,TRBV9,few,TRBJ2-4,TGTGCCAGCAGCGTAGGGGGACAGGCCAACATTCAGTACTTC,CASSVGGQANIQYF
TRBD2,TRBV4-1,few,TRBJ2-1,TGCGCCAGCAGCGCCAGGGAGGGGCCCGGGGAGGAGCAGTTCTTC,CASSAREGPGEEQFF